One sample yielded the 25 T cell receptor beta chains listed below, sequenced in a study of T cells in Graves' hyperthyroidism and ophthalmopathy. The CDR3 regions of TCR beta were amplified from RNA transcripts. The TCR CDR3 was amplified in a first-round RT-PCR using the HTBI primer set. TCRdb re-called the multiplex PCR reads through MiXCR, storing one row per CDR3 protein. This sample yields 200,000 to 250,000 distinct CDR3 sequences, of which approximately 25% are seen a single time; 30% to 40% belongs to the top ten. Sequenced input: blood. The origin of the receptors is a woman in her thirties or forties with Graves' ophthalmopathy.

This clonotype has ten or more counts. The chain couples TRBV2 to TRBJ1-1; TRBD1 is a possible D gene (6 bases). This CDR3 has 13 amino acids. The germline V gene encodes CDR1 SNHLY and CDR2 FYNNEI. The V gene lost 1 base and the J gene lost 7 bases, with 10 bases spanning the gap. CDR3 DNA: TGTGCCAGCAGTGAAGGGGAGGGGGTTGAAGCTTTCTTT. Translating it yields CASSEGEGVEAFF.

This clonotype has at least ten counts. The CDR3 nucleotides are TGTGCCAGCATCCCTACGGGGGATACTCACACTGAAGCTTTCTTT. It is translated as CASIPTGDTHTEAFF. The V and J genes are TRBV28 and TRBJ1-1, with D possibly being TRBD1 (5 bases). This CDR3 spans 15 amino acids. Trimming stripped 7 bases from V and 3 bases from J, with 18 bases between. Germline loops: CDR1 MDHEN, CDR2 SYDVKM.

The chain employs TRBV7-2 and TRBJ1-2, with D hard to call. Trimming stripped 2 bases from V and 4 bases from J, with 8 bases between. Germline CDR1 and CDR2: SGHTA and FQGNSA. The CDR3 length is 13 residues. This CDR3 reads CASSLPNLYGYTF. The CDR3 nucleotides read TGTGCCAGCAGCTTACCCAACCTCTATGGCTACACCTTC. Full variable domain (outside the CDR3, taken from reference TRBV7-2 and TRBJ1-2): GAGVSQSPSNKVTEKGKDVELRCDPISGHTALYWYRQSLGQGLEFLIYFQGNSAPDKSGLPSDRFSAERTGGSVSTLTIQRTQQEDSAVYLCASSLPNLYGYTFGSGTRLTVV.

There are many counts of this clonotype. A read error is possible here, since a much larger clone lies one base away. Given the absence of the conserved phenylalanine or tryptophan at the CDR3 end, a read error is likely. The chain is built from TRBV28 and TRBJ2-5; the match to TRBD1 covers 7 bases. The V gene end was trimmed by 5 bases and the J gene end by 3 bases; junction bases not matched to a gene: 3. This CDR3 is built from 13 residues. CDR1 MDHEN and CDR2 SYDVKM come from the germline V gene. The CDR3 nucleotides are TGTGCCAGCAGTCCCGACAGGGAAGAGACCCAGTACGTC. It codes for CASSPDREETQYV.

The chain recombines TRBV12-3 or TRBV12-4 with TRBJ1-1; possible D gene TRBD1, 5 bases. Trimming cost V 6 bases and J 0 bases, with 14 bases left between them. This CDR3 region has 15 residues. CDR3 nucleotides: TGTGCCAGCAGCTCAACAGGCCTAGTGAACACTGAAGCTTTCTTT. It translates to CASSSTGLVNTEAFF.

This clonotype was counted at least ten times. The rearrangement joins TRBV12-3 or TRBV12-4 to TRBJ2-7; a possible D gene is TRBD1 (5 bases). This CDR3 has 14 amino acids. V lost 6 bases, J lost 4 bases, and 16 bases lay in between. CDR3 loop: CASRGVGAGYEQYF. The CDR3 DNA reads TGTGCCAGCAGAGGCGTTGGGGCCGGGTACGAGCAGTACTTC.

This clonotype appeared many times. This CDR3 is CSASGTGDRPQHF. CDR3 nucleotide sequence: TGCAGTGCCTCCGGGACAGGGGACCGGCCCCAGCATTTT. This rearrangement joins TRBV20-1 to TRBJ1-5; 10 bases are a match to TRBD1. V shed 6 bases, J shed 9 bases, and the junction held 8 bases outside the gene matches. CDR1 is DFQATT, CDR2 SNEGSKA, per germline (reference sequence). The CDR3 totals 13 residues.

The sample holds many counts of this clonotype. V and J are TRBV28 and TRBJ1-1; the D gene is possibly TRBD1 (6 bases). The CDR3 extends over 12 amino acids. Trimming took off 3 bases at V and 11 bases at J, with 13 bases between the two ends. Germline V gives CDR1 MDHEN, CDR2 SYDVKM. CDR3 residues: CASSFRGASAFF. Here the CDR3 DNA reads TGTGCCAGCAGTTTTAGGGGGGCTTCGGCTTTCTTT.

This clonotype was seen many times. This chain connects TRBV20-1 to TRBJ1-1; D call uncertain. V lost 6 bases and J lost 1, with 15 bases in between. Per germline, CDR1 DFQATT and CDR2 SNEGSKA (reference sequence). The CDR3 length is 14 residues. The CDR3 nucleotides read TGCAGTGCCAAGCCCACAGTTACGAACACTGAAGCTTTCTTT. This codes for CSAKPTVTNTEAFF.

A note on this clonotype: A read error is possible here, since a much larger clone lies one base away. It is likely a read error, because the conserved phenylalanine at the end of the CDR3 is missing. The CDR3 here is CASSNDRVAGNTIYI. The CDR3 DNA sequence: TGTGCCAGCAGCAATGACAGGGTGGCTGGAAACACCATATATATT. The V gene is TRBV5-8, the J gene TRBJ1-3, with 7 bases matching TRBD1. The CDR3 is made up of 15 amino acids. V gave up 4 bases and J gave up 2 bases; unmatched junction bases: 6. Germline CDR1 and CDR2: SGHTS and YDEGEE.

The chain couples TRBV24-1 to TRBJ2-5; D is uncertain. The CDR3 length is 14 residues. V was trimmed by 0 bases and J by 0 bases, leaving 4 bases between them. The V gene's germline CDR1 is KGHDR and CDR2 SFDVKD. CDR3 sequence: CATSDLEHQETQYF. In nucleotides, the CDR3 is TGTGCCACCAGTGATTTGGAACACCAAGAGACCCAGTACTTC.

The CDR3 is CASSSRLAGVEEQYF. The CDR3 DNA is TGTGCCAGCAGTTCCCGACTAGCGGGAGTGGAAGAGCAGTACTTC. V is TRBV27 and J is TRBJ2-7; TRBD2 matches 12 bases. Trimming removed 4 bases from V and 7 bases from J; junction bases left unmatched: 8. The CDR3 is made up of 15 amino acids. Germline V gene lookup returns CDR1 MNHEY and CDR2 SMNVEV (reference sequence).

The chain uses TRBV6-5 and TRBJ1-5; weak D call: TRBD1 (5 bases). Looked up from germline, CDR1 is MNHEY and CDR2 is SVGAGI. The V end was cut by 2 bases, the J end by 7 bases, with 12 bases between. The CDR3 totals 14 residues. The CDR3 DNA follows: TGTGCCAGCAGTTACCTCAGGGACGGACAGCCCCAGCATTTT. As protein: CASSYLRDGQPQHF.

This clonotype has at least ten counts. The CDR3 is CASSLWTGGEVEQYF. In nucleotides, the CDR3 is TGCGCCAGCAGCTTGTGGACAGGGGGCGAGGTCGAGCAGTACTTC. V usage is TRBV5-1 and J usage is TRBJ2-7; 11 bases align to TRBD1. The CDR3 has 15 residues. Germline-derived CDR1 and CDR2 are SGHRS and YFSETQ. V shed 1 base and J 6 bases; nucleotides not matched to a gene: 6. The full variable domain, in which reference TRBV5-1 and TRBJ2-7 provide the parts outside the CDR3, is KAGVTQTPRYLIKTRGQQVTLSCSPISGHRSVSWYQQTPGQGLQFLFEYFSETQRNKGNFPGRFSGRQFSNSRSEMNVSTLELGDSALYLCASSLWTGGEVEQYFGPGTRLTVT.

This clonotype was counted ten times or more. This chain joins TRBV29-1 and TRBJ2-7; D is possibly TRBD2 (6 bases). Germline V CDR1 and CDR2: SQVTM, ANQGSEA. V shed 4 bases and J shed 2 bases, with 12 bases lying between them. The CDR3 is 13 amino acids. The CDR3 nucleotides are TGCAGCGTTGTACACCCGGGGGCCTACGAGCAGTACTTC. Translating gives CSVVHPGAYEQYF.

The CDR3 region is CASNGVGAAFF. DNA for the CDR3: TGTGCCAGCAATGGGGTAGGAGCAGCTTTCTTT. The chain is built from TRBV6-1 and TRBJ1-1; no reliable D call. CDR1 MNHNS and CDR2 SASEGT come from the germline V gene. The V end lost 7 bases, the J end lost 10 bases, and 13 bases lay between the germline ends. CDR3 length equals 11 residues.

This clonotype was counted ten times or more. The chain carries TRBV7-9 and TRBJ1-1; perhaps TRBD1 as D (6 bases). V was clipped by 5 bases and J by 2 bases, with 12 bases between them. Germline assignment: CDR1 SEHNR and CDR2 FQNEAQ (reference sequence). The CDR3 length is 14 residues. CDR3 DNA: TGTGCCAGCAGCGCCTGGACAGCCAACACTGAAGCTTTCTTT. As protein: CASSAWTANTEAFF.

There are many counts of this clonotype. The chain uses TRBV28 and TRBJ1-2; maybe TRBD1 (6 bases). The germline V gene encodes CDR1 MDHEN and CDR2 SYDVKM. V dropped 6 bases and J dropped 7 bases, with 21 bases sitting between them. The CDR3 extends over 15 amino acids. The CDR3 DNA sequence: TGTGCCAGCAGCTTCAAGGGGGTAACGGTTTCTGGCTACACCTTC. Protein sequence: CASSFKGVTVSGYTF.

This clonotype was seen ten or more times. This chain uses TRBV20-1 with TRBJ2-7, with D unclear. CDR1 is DFQATT and CDR2 is SNEGSKA in the germline V gene (reference sequence). The V end lost 3 bases, the J end lost 4 bases, and 16 bases lay between the germline ends. The CDR3 runs to 14 residues. This CDR3 is CSARGNLQPYEQYF. CDR3 sequence (DNA): TGCAGTGCTAGGGGCAACCTTCAACCTTACGAGCAGTACTTC.

This clonotype has ten or more counts. A read error may produce the germline difference seen at one junction end. The chain has TRBV6-1 and TRBJ2-7; 9 nucleotides line up with TRBD2. Germline V gene sequence: CDR1 MNHNS, CDR2 SASEGT. The CDR3 totals 12 residues. The CDR3 reads CASSRAGGAAHF. CDR3 in DNA: TGTGCCAGCAGTCGCGCGGGGGGGGCGGCCCACTTC.

This clonotype has ten or more counts. This chain links TRBV4-2 with TRBJ2-7, with D perhaps TRBD2 (6 bases). Trimming left V 0 bases short and J 2 bases short, with 14 bases between. Germline CDR1 LGHNA, CDR2 YNFKEQ. The CDR3 contains 16 residues. The CDR3 sequence: CASSQDPGGATYEQYF. CDR3 DNA sequence: TGTGCCAGCAGCCAAGATCCCGGCGGGGCGACCTACGAGCAGTACTTC.

In this sample, this clonotype turned up many times. The chain combines TRBV7-9 with TRBJ1-1, with D uncertain. Trimming left V 6 bases short and J 2 bases short, with 13 bases between. CDR3 size: 14 residues. Per germline, CDR1 SEHNR and CDR2 FQNEAQ (reference sequence). The CDR3 sequence: CASSQTEFNTEAFF. Written as DNA, the CDR3 is TGTGCCAGCAGTCAAACGGAATTTAACACTGAAGCTTTCTTT.

This clonotype has a handful of counts. The CDR3 DNA is TGCGCCAGCAGCCAAGCTGTCGGGTTTTATAACGAGCAGTACTTC. Amino acid sequence: CASSQAVGFYNEQYF. The chain is built from TRBV4-1 and TRBJ2-7, with D unclear. The CDR3 consists of 15 residues. The germline V gene has CDR1 MGHRA and CDR2 YSYEKL. Trimming took 1 base from V and 5 from J, leaving 15 bases between them.

This clonotype was seen ten or more times. The chain joins TRBV2 to TRBJ1-5; D not certain. This CDR3 contains 14 residues. V was trimmed by 6 bases and J by 3 bases, leaving 12 bases between them. The germline gives CDR1 SNHLY, CDR2 FYNNEI. CDR3 sequence (DNA): TGTGCCAGCAGCTATACAGAGCACAATCAGCCCCAGCATTTT. Translating gives CASSYTEHNQPQHF.

In this sample, this clonotype turned up many times. The CDR3 spells CSASKTGVNTEAFF. The CDR3 DNA reads TGCAGTGCTAGTAAAACAGGTGTGAACACTGAAGCTTTCTTT. The chain has TRBV20-1 and TRBJ1-1, with D perhaps TRBD1 (5 bases). The V and J ends lost 3 bases and 0 bases respectively, with 11 bases between them. The germline gives CDR1 DFQATT, CDR2 SNEGSKA (reference sequence). This CDR3 has 14 residues.